The source of this T cell receptor beta chain is a study of T cell responses to AZD1222 COVID-19 vaccine. Study outcomes and limitations: At 160-218 and 743-854, vaccine-associated CD4 TCRs were dominant, and they spanned spike.

A note on this clone: Antigen: not known.

TCRdb's copy holds only in-frame clones and misses some; the assay was immunoSEQ multiplex PCR. The sample carries more than 150,000 clones, 88% recorded once. Germline CDR1 is SGHRS and CDR2 is YFSETQ. The CDR3 is 13 amino acids. V lost 3 bases, J lost 9 bases, and 15 bases lay in between. The receptor's source is an adult in good health. This chain joins TRBV5-1 and TRBJ1-1, with a weak D call TRBD1 (6 bases). Specimen: peripheral blood, collected on day 0 of AZD1222 vaccination. The CDR3 DNA sequence: TGCGCCAGCAGCTGGGACACGGGGCTTCAAGCTTTCTTT. Its translation: CASSWDTGLQAFF.